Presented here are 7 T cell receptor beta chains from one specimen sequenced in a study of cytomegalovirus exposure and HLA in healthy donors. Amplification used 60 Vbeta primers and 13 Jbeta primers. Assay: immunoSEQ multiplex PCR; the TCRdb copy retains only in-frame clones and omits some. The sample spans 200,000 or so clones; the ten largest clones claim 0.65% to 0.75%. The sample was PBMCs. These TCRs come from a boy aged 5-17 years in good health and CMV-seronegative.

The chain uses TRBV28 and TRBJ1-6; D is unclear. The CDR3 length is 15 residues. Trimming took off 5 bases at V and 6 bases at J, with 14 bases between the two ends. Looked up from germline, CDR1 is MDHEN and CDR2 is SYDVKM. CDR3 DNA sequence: TGTGCCAGCAGTCTATCTAACCGGGTTAATTCACCCCTCCACTTT. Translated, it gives CASSLSNRVNSPLHF.

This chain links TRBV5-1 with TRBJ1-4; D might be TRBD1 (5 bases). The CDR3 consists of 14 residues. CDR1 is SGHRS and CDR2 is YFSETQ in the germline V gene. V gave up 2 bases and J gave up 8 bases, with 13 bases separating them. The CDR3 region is CASSFGGKGEKLFF. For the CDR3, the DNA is TGCGCCAGCAGCTTTGGGGGGAAAGGGGAAAAACTGTTTTTT.

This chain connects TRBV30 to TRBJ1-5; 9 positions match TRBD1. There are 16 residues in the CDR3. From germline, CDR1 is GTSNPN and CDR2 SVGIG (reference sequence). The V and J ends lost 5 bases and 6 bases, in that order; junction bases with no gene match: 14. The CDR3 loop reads CAWSVTGTGLPQPQHF. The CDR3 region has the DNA TGTGCCTGGTCTGTGACCGGGACAGGGTTACCTCAGCCCCAGCATTTT.

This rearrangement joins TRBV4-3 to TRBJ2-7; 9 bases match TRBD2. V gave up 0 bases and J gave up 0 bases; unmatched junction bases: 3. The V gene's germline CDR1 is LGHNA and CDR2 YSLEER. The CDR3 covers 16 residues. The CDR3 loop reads CASSQDSGGSSYEQYF. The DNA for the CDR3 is TGCGCCAGCAGCCAAGACAGCGGGGGGAGCTCCTACGAGCAGTACTTC.

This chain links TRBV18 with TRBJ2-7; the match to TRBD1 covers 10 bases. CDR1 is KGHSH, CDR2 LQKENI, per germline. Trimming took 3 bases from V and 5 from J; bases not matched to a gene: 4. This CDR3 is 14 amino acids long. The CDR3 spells CASSPLGTGDEQYF. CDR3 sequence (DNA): TGTGCCAGCTCACCCCTTGGGACAGGGGACGAGCAGTACTTC. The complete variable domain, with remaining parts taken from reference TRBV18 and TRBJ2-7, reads NAGVMQNPRHLVRRRGQEARLRCSPMKGHSHVYWYRQLPEEGLKFMVYLQKENIIDESGMPKERFSAEFPKEGPSILRIQQVVRGDSAAYFCASSPLGTGDEQYFGPGTRLTVT.

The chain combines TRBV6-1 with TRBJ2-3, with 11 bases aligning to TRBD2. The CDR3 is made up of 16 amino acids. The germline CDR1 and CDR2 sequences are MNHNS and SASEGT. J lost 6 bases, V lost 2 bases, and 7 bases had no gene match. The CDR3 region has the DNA TGTGCCAGCAGTGAAATTAGCGGGGGGGCCGTTGATACGCAGTATTTT. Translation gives CASSEISGGAVDTQYF.

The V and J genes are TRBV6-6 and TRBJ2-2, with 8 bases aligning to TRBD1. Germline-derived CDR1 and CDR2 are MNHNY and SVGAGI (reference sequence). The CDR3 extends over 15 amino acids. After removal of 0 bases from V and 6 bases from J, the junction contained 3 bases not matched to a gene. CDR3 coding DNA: TGTGCCAGCAGTTACTCACAGGGGGGTCCCGGGGAGCTGTTTTTT. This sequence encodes CASSYSQGGPGELFF.